One and the same sample provided the 30 T cell receptor beta chains below, sequenced in a study of regulatory T cells in long-lasting Graves disease. Both iRepertoire HTBI primers and Arm-PCR of CDR3 regions were used to build the TCR beta libraries. Each CDR3 protein is one row after TCRdb ran MiXCR on the multiplex PCR reads. This table has roughly 420,000 distinct CDR3 sequences, 15% to 17% appearing once. Time point indicated: newly diagnosed GD, antithyroid drugs for less than 3 months. There was RNA extracted from PBMCs, and the TCR library was made from it. The source material was peripheral blood mononuclear cells (PBMCs), sampled at new diagnosis, from a patient treated with antithyroid drugs. The receptors here all came from a female donor with Graves disease.

This clonotype occurred many times. This chain joins TRBV5-1 and TRBJ1-2; 10 nucleotides agree with TRBD1. The CDR3 is 15 residues long. Germline values: CDR1 SGHRS, CDR2 YFSETQ. V trimming: 4 bases; J trimming: 2 bases; junction bases outside the gene matches: 5. CDR3 sequence: CASSPPGQGNYGYTF. Written as DNA, the CDR3 is TGCGCCAGCAGCCCGCCGGGACAGGGGAACTATGGCTACACCTTC.

This clonotype has at least ten counts. V is TRBV7-6 and J is TRBJ1-1, with D perhaps matching TRBD1 (6 bases). Trimming pared 5 bases from V and 1 base from J, leaving 14 bases between. The CDR3 covers 15 residues. Germline CDR1 SGHVS, CDR2 FNYEAQ. The CDR3 sequence is CASSPWTDWNTEAFF. The CDR3 DNA sequence: TGTGCCAGCAGCCCCTGGACAGACTGGAACACTGAAGCTTTCTTT.

The chain is built from TRBV7-2 and TRBJ2-5; D is perhaps TRBD1 (5 bases). Trimming removed 11 bases from V and 5 bases from J, with 24 bases in between. CDR3 length: 15 residues. Germline CDR1 reads SGHTA; CDR2 reads FQGNSA. In DNA, the CDR3 is TGTGCCTGGAGTGTCCCCAGAAGGGGTGGGGAGACCCAGTACTTC. Its protein product is CAWSVPRRGGETQYF.

This clonotype was counted many times. The CDR3 nucleotides read TGTGCCAGCAGCTTATTATACGGATACACAGATACGCAGTATTTT. Residues: CASSLLYGYTDTQYF. V and J are TRBV11-2 and TRBJ2-3, with no clear D. Germline CDR1 SGHAT, CDR2 FQNNGV. The CDR3 length is 15 residues. Trimming took off 2 bases at V and 2 bases at J, with 11 bases between the two ends.

This clonotype was recorded at least ten times. The V call is TRBV28, the J call TRBJ2-4; 9 bases fit TRBD1. Germline assignment: CDR1 MDHEN and CDR2 SYDVKM. This CDR3 has 15 amino acids. V trimming: 3 bases; J trimming: 6 bases; junction bases outside the gene matches: 6. The CDR3 sequence is CASSLAPGQGNIQYF. Here the CDR3 DNA reads TGTGCCAGCAGTTTGGCACCGGGACAGGGAAACATTCAGTACTTC.

In its sample, this clonotype was seen many times. The chain uses TRBV2 and TRBJ1-2; D is uncertain. There are 13 residues in the CDR3. Per the germline V gene, CDR1 is SNHLY and CDR2 is FYNNEI. With 0 bases removed from V and 4 bases from J, the gap between germline ends came to 6 bases. CDR3 nucleotide sequence: TGTGCCAGCAGTGAAGCCCAGAGCTATGGCTACACCTTC. Translation: CASSEAQSYGYTF.

This clonotype was picked up a small number of times. V usage is TRBV7-2 and J usage is TRBJ2-1; tentative D call: TRBD2 (6 bases). Germline CDR1 SGHTA, CDR2 FQGNSA. The CDR3 is made up of 18 amino acids. V was trimmed by 4 bases and J by 4 bases, leaving 23 bases between them. CDR3 nucleotide sequence: TGTGCCAGCAGCTCGGACCTTTGGCGGGGCGAGACGTACAATGAGCAGTTCTTC. This codes for CASSSDLWRGETYNEQFF. Complete variable domain (other parts from reference TRBV7-2 and TRBJ2-1): GAGVSQSPSNKVTEKGKDVELRCDPISGHTALYWYRQSLGQGLEFLIYFQGNSAPDKSGLPSDRFSAERTGGSVSTLTIQRTQQEDSAVYLCASSSDLWRGETYNEQFFGPGTRLTVL.

This clonotype was seen only a few times. The chain uses TRBV5-6 and TRBJ2-3; D gene ambiguous. The CDR3 has 13 residues. Trimming removed 2 bases at V and 3 bases at J, with 7 bases between. Germline CDR1 SGHDT, CDR2 YYEEEE. The CDR3 reads CASSFVGTDTQYF. The CDR3, as DNA: TGTGCCAGCAGCTTCGTGGGGACAGATACGCAGTATTTT.

This clonotype was seen a few times. The rearrangement joins TRBV12-3 or TRBV12-4 to TRBJ2-3; D might be TRBD1 (5 bases). The length of the CDR3 is 15 residues. Trimming stripped 6 bases from V and 6 bases from J, with 19 bases between. The CDR3 reads CASRNSGYNLDTQYF. The CDR3 nucleotides are TGTGCCAGCAGAAACTCAGGGTATAATCTTGATACGCAGTATTTT.

As concerns this clonotype: At one boundary the junction diverges from the germline segment, which might be a read error. The chain uses TRBV19 and TRBJ1-2; the D is unclear. CDR3 size: 13 residues. The germline CDR1 and CDR2 sequences are LNHDA and SQIVND (reference sequence). CDR3 residues: CASSSPHQDGHTF. The CDR3 region has the DNA TGTGCCAGTAGCTCTCCCCACCAAGATGGCCACACCTTC.

This clonotype was detected ten times or more. This chain joins TRBV6-1 and TRBJ2-2, with 9 bases matching TRBD2. The CDR3 consists of 16 residues. Per the germline V gene, CDR1 is MNHNS and CDR2 is SASEGT. V shed 8 bases, J shed 5 bases, and the junction held 12 bases outside the gene matches. CDR3 nucleotide sequence: TGTGCCAGCCCGAGGGGCAGCGGGGGGTTAACCGGGGAGCTGTTTTTT. Translation: CASPRGSGGLTGELFF.

This clonotype was observed at least ten times. The chain joins TRBV20-1 to TRBJ2-3; perhaps TRBD2 as D (5 bases). This CDR3 contains 14 residues. Germline V lookup: CDR1 DFQATT, CDR2 SNEGSKA (reference sequence). V lost 3 bases to trimming and J lost 0 bases, with 10 bases between them. The CDR3 region has the DNA TGCAGTGCTAGGGATGGCGGGAGCACAGATACGCAGTATTTT. This gives the protein CSARDGGSTDTQYF.

This clonotype was observed at least ten times. The CDR3 nucleotides read TGTGCCAGCAGGACCATCCTAGCGGGAGGGTGGGGTGAGCAGTTCTTC. Amino acids: CASRTILAGGWGEQFF. This chain uses TRBV28 with TRBJ2-1; 12 bases line up with TRBD2. This CDR3 has 16 amino acids. The germline V gene has CDR1 MDHEN and CDR2 SYDVKM. V lost 6 bases to trimming and J lost 9 bases; unmatched junction nucleotides: 12.

In this sample, this clonotype turned up many times. V usage is TRBV19 and J usage is TRBJ1-1, with D possibly being TRBD1 (6 bases). The CDR3 length is 15 residues. Germline loops: CDR1 LNHDA, CDR2 SQIVND (reference sequence). Trimming removed 7 bases at V and 1 base at J, with 16 bases between. This CDR3 reads CASKGLRQANTEAFF. The CDR3 nucleotides are TGTGCCAGTAAGGGTCTGAGACAGGCGAACACTGAAGCTTTCTTT.

The V gene is TRBV19, the J gene TRBJ2-1; tentative D call: TRBD1 (5 bases). Trimming took 4 bases from V and 0 from J, leaving 10 bases between them. This CDR3 spans 15 amino acids. Per the germline V gene, CDR1 is LNHDA and CDR2 is SQIVND (reference sequence). DNA of the CDR3: TGTGCCAGTAGTAACAGGCTAGACTCCTACAATGAGCAGTTCTTC. As protein: CASSNRLDSYNEQFF. The full variable domain, in which reference TRBV19 and TRBJ2-1 provide the parts outside the CDR3, is DGGITQSPKYLFRKEGQNVTLSCEQNLNHDAMYWYRQDPGQGLRLIYYSQIVNDFQKGDIAEGYSVSREKKESFPLTVTSAQKNPTAFYLCASSNRLDSYNEQFFGPGTRLTVL.

V gene TRBV7-9 combines with J gene TRBJ1-4; TRBD1 matches at 9 bases. The junction had 5 bases not matched to a gene; V was cut back by 5 bases and J by 7 bases. Germline CDR1 SEHNR, CDR2 FQNEAQ (reference sequence). The CDR3 is 14 residues long. The CDR3 loop reads CASSRDRVAEKLFF. In DNA, the CDR3 is TGTGCCAGCAGCCGGGACAGGGTTGCTGAAAAACTGTTTTTT.

This clonotype was found many times. The chain uses TRBV30 and TRBJ1-5; D is unresolved. Germline V gene lookup returns CDR1 GTSNPN and CDR2 SVGIG (reference sequence). Trimming took off 0 bases at V and 2 bases at J, with 11 bases between the two ends. The CDR3 is 15 residues long. This CDR3 reads CAWSVLGGGNQPQHF. Written as DNA, the CDR3 is TGTGCCTGGAGTGTACTTGGTGGAGGCAATCAGCCCCAGCATTTT.

This clonotype has ten or more counts. The V call is TRBV20-1, the J call TRBJ1-2; tentatively, D is TRBD1 (5 bases). CDR1 and CDR2 from the germline V gene are DFQATT and SNEGSKA (reference sequence). The CDR3 is made up of 16 amino acids. Deletions cut 0 bases from V and 6 bases from J, with 20 bases between. The DNA for the CDR3 is TGCAGTGCTAGAGATCCAGGGACCCGCCGGTTGGATGGCTACACCTTC. This encodes CSARDPGTRRLDGYTF.

The rearrangement links TRBV11-2 to TRBJ1-1; D remains unclear. V was shortened by 0 bases and J by 3 bases, with 8 bases between the two germline ends. Germline V gives CDR1 SGHAT, CDR2 FQNNGV. The CDR3 runs 14 residues. The CDR3 loop is CASSLDGGDTEAFF. DNA for the CDR3: TGTGCCAGCAGCTTAGATGGCGGTGACACTGAAGCTTTCTTT.

This clonotype was counted ten times or more. J is TRBJ2-5 and V is TRBV12-3 or TRBV12-4; D remains unclear. This CDR3 comprises 15 residues. V lost 1 base to trimming and J lost 3 bases, with 12 bases between them. The CDR3 DNA follows: TGTGCCAGCAGTTTAGGGATAAGCAGAGAAGAGACCCAGTACTTC. As protein: CASSLGISREETQYF.

This clonotype has ten or more counts. The genes are TRBV12-3 or TRBV12-4 and TRBJ2-7; possible D gene TRBD2, 6 bases. This CDR3 comprises 13 residues. V lost 8 bases and J lost 1, with 12 bases in between. The CDR3 coding sequence is TGTGCCAGCGGCGGGGACGGATCCTACGAGCAGTACTTC. It yields the protein CASGGDGSYEQYF.

V gene TRBV27 combines with J gene TRBJ2-3; D tentatively fits TRBD1 or TRBD2 (5 bases each). CDR3 length equals 17 residues. Germline CDR1 reads MNHEY; CDR2 reads SMNVEV (reference sequence). V was shortened by 6 bases and J by 5 bases, with 24 bases between the two germline ends. The CDR3 bases are TGTGCCAGCAGCTATAACGCGCCGGGACGGCGAGGAGATACGCAGTATTTT. It translates to CASSYNAPGRRGDTQYF.

This clonotype appeared many times. The rearrangement uses TRBV28 and TRBJ2-1, with 11 bases fitting TRBD2. J was trimmed by 7 bases and V by 3 bases; bases with no gene match: 11. The CDR3 has 17 residues. CDR1 MDHEN and CDR2 SYDVKM come from the germline V gene. The CDR3 DNA reads TGTGCCAGCAGTTTCTTACTAGCGGGAGTGAGGAAGAATGAGCAGTTCTTC. Translating gives CASSFLLAGVRKNEQFF. The whole variable domain, filled in from reference TRBV28 and TRBJ2-1, reads DVKVTQSSRYLVKRTGEKVFLECVQDMDHENMFWYRQDPGLGLRLIYFSYDVKMKEKGDIPEGYSVSREKKERFSLILESASTNQTSMYLCASSFLLAGVRKNEQFFGPGTRLTVL.

The chain recombines TRBV29-1 with TRBJ1-2, with 9 nucleotides matching TRBD1. V was clipped by 6 bases and J by 5 bases; unmatched bases: 10. The CDR3 is 14 residues long. From germline, CDR1 is SQVTM and CDR2 ANQGSEA. CDR3 DNA: TGCAGCGTCGTTCGGTTCGGGACAGGGTATGGCTACACCTTC. It translates to CSVVRFGTGYGYTF.

The table lists this clonotype with a few counts. The rearrangement links TRBV12-3 or TRBV12-4 to TRBJ1-5, with TRBD1 as a possible D gene (5 bases). The CDR3 is 15 residues long. Between the trimmed V and J ends, which lost 2 bases and 2 bases, there was a span of 10 bases. DNA of the CDR3: TGTGCCAGCAGTTTAAAGGGGCCCGGCAATCAGCCCCAGCATTTT. Amino acid sequence: CASSLKGPGNQPQHF.

Comment on this clonotype: A read error may account for a junction end that differs from germline. The chain links TRBV7-3 to TRBJ2-7; TRBD1 aligns across 10 bases. Germline loops: CDR1 SGHTA, CDR2 FQGTGA. This CDR3 has 14 amino acids. The CDR3 sequence: CVSSRDRGSYEQYF. CDR3 coding DNA: TGTGTCAGCAGCCGGGACAGGGGCTCCTACGAGCAGTACTTC. The complete variable domain, with remaining parts taken from reference TRBV7-3 and TRBJ2-7, reads GAGVSQTPSNKVTEKGKYVELRCDPISGHTALYWYRQSLGQGPEFLIYFQGTGAADDSGLPNDRFFAVRPEGSVSTLKIQRTERGDSAVYLCVSSRDRGSYEQYFGPGTRLTVT.

This clonotype was counted only a few times. The J gene is TRBJ2-1, the V gene TRBV10-2, with TRBD1 identical over 7 bases. Germline V gives CDR1 WSHSY, CDR2 SAAADI. V gave up 7 bases and J gave up 4 bases; unmatched junction bases: 16. The CDR3 totals 17 residues. For the CDR3, the DNA is TGCGCCAGCACCCCAACCCTAGGGGGCTTAACTTACAATGAGCAGTTCTTC. Its protein product is CASTPTLGGLTYNEQFF.

Many counts were recorded for this clonotype. The CDR3 protein is CASRPITRNYEQYF. The CDR3, as DNA: TGTGCCAGCAGACCGATTACAAGAAACTACGAGCAGTACTTC. The chain carries TRBV28 and TRBJ2-7; no reliable D call. CDR1 is MDHEN and CDR2 is SYDVKM in the germline V gene. Trimming stripped 6 bases from V and 3 bases from J, with 15 bases between. CDR3 length equals 14 residues.

This clonotype was recorded at least ten times. This chain uses TRBV11-2 with TRBJ2-1; D not certain. Germline-derived CDR1 and CDR2 are SGHAT and FQNNGV. Trimming shortened V by 4 bases and J by 9 bases, and 10 bases separated the two germline ends. The length of the CDR3 is 12 residues. This CDR3 reads CASSSPVGEQFF. CDR3 nucleotide sequence: TGTGCCAGCAGCTCCCCCGTCGGTGAGCAGTTCTTC.

The sample holds many counts of this clonotype. The chain joins TRBV9 to TRBJ1-2, with 7 bases lining up with TRBD1. Germline loops: CDR1 SGDLS, CDR2 YYNGEE. This CDR3 comprises 15 residues. V lost 4 bases, J lost 2 bases, and 8 bases stayed unmatched. The CDR3 sequence: CASSPTGTENYGYTF. The DNA for the CDR3 is TGTGCCAGCAGCCCGACCGGGACAGAGAACTATGGCTACACCTTC.